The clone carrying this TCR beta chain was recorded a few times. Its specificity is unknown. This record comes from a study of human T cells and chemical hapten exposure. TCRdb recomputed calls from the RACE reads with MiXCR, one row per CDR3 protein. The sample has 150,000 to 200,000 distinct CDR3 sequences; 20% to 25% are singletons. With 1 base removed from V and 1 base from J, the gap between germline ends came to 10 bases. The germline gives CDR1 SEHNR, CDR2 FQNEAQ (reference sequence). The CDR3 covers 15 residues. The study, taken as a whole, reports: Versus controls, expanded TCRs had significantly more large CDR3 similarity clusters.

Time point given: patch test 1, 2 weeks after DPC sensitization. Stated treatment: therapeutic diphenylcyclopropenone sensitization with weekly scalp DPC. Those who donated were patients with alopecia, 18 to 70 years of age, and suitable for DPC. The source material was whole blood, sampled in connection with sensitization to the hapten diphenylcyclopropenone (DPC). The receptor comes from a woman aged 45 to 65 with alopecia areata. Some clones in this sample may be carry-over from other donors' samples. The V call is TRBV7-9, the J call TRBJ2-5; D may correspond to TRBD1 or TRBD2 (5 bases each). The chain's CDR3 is CASSLVQGVQETQYF. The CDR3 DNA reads TGTGCCAGCAGCTTAGTCCAGGGAGTCCAAGAGACCCAGTACTTC.